The clone carrying this TCR beta chain was recorded many times. TCRbeta libraries were built with three rounds of nested PCR, modified from ARM-PCR. TCRdb reprocessed the multiplex PCR reads with MiXCR, giving one entry per CDR3 protein. This table has almost 75,000 distinct CDR3 sequences, under 70% appearing once. These data are taken from a study of tumor and adjacent non-tumor tissue in lung cancer. About the study: Aged about 31 to 80 years, patients included roughly ten men and about five women with stage I to III disease.

V was trimmed by 5 bases and J by 0 bases, leaving 8 bases between them. Germline-derived CDR1 and CDR2 are MNHNS and SASEGT. The CDR3 has 14 amino acids. This sample's RNA came from whole unsorted tissue. Distant lung tissue was collected more than 3 cm away from the tumor edge. Donors were chemotherapy-naive, newly diagnosed lung cancer surgical patients in China, August–late 2014. Material for sequencing was distant non-tumor lung tissue. The receptor's source is a woman aged 50 to 65 with non-small cell lung cancer. The chain couples TRBV6-1 to TRBJ1-5; no definite D call. CDR3 protein: CASSKEGSNQPQHF. CDR3 in DNA: TGTGCCAGCAGTAAAGAGGGTAGCAATCAGCCCCAGCATTTT.